This T cell receptor (beta chain) was recovered during a study of blood T cell repertoires in COVID-19 (dated by TCRdb to 2018 to 2020). Regarding the research as a whole: Samples from collaborators originated in the United States, Italy and Spain and spanned both the acute and convalescent phases of COVID-19. Nearly every sample came with metadata listing a de-identified subject ID, COVID-19 status, age in years and sex. Where HLA class I and class II types were available, the types were taken from metadata supplied by the sample provider, not from assay-based typing. The repertoires were released in a freely available public database intended as a resource for research on the immune response to SARS-CoV-2. The prospective study material was composed of cDNA or gDNA derived from T cells, B-cell-depleted T cells, or PBMCs. Samples were obtained from the ongoing ImmuneRACE study (first 160 participants) and from 1,200 or so subjects provided by 6 global collaborators. Subjects who had been exposed to COVID-19, were actively infected with it, or had recovered from it provided the deeply sampled blood TCRbeta repertoires that made up the dataset. The research as a whole found: The amount of clinical and demographic metadata varied by source and participant and was provided uncurated.

Participants in the prospective study were enrolled through a virtual design, were aged about 18 to 100 years, and lived in approximately 24 United States geographic areas. To assign participants to cohorts, the prospective study relied on clinical history that participants themselves reported in a screening survey and a study questionnaire. Exposed participants had been in contact, within 2 weeks of entering the study, with a person who had a PCR-confirmed or clinician-diagnosed case of COVID-19. In the prospective study, whole blood, serum and a nasopharyngeal or oropharyngeal swab were collected from each participant by mobile phlebotomists. Additional blood draws and questionnaires over an approximately two-month period could optionally be provided by prospective study participants. Before DNA extraction, blood samples from the prospective study were shipped at room temperature or frozen. As encoded in the germline V gene, CDR1 is MNHEY while CDR2 is SVGAGI. Spanning cysteine to phenylalanine, the CDR3 consists of 14 amino acids. The only DNA kept is the CDR3, 42 bases in frame from the first base. Trimming takes 5 bases off V and 6 bases off J; junction bases not matched to a gene: 7.

As to this clone: This receptor's antigen is unknown. Base quality data are lacking; no much larger clone is found one base away.

The immunoSEQ Assay, a bias-controlled multiplex PCR, was used to amplify TCRbeta CDR3 regions from genomic DNA. The original pipeline was this. Within the assay, amplification of reference gene primers was used to estimate how many nucleated cells each sample contained. To quantify the absolute abundance of each unique TCRbeta CDR3 rearrangement, sequence reads were collapsed and filtered. For each sample, productive Simpson clonality was calculated as the square root of Simpson's diversity index over productive rearrangements. TCRdb obtained this table from immuneACCESS and retained in-frame rearrangements with V and J assigned. These tables miss some clones; where compared with another copy, unresolved V genes account for less than half of the shortfall, and the remainder is unexplained. V, J and clone size were drawn from that table, and D and trimming were deduced from the DNA. The sample includes about 150,000 clones, with 84% observed a single time. In total, the top ten clones hold about 5.8% of the sample.

The sequence links TRBV6-5 to TRBJ1-5, with TRBD1 matching 7 junction bases. This receptor was identified in a woman aged 45-59 years who had been exposed to COVID-19. Sequencing was performed on PBMCs or T cells enriched from blood (not recorded which). The sequenced DNA: TGTGCCAGCAGTCACAGGGGCGCCGGTCAGCCCCAGCATTTT. This codes for CASSHRGAGQPQHF.